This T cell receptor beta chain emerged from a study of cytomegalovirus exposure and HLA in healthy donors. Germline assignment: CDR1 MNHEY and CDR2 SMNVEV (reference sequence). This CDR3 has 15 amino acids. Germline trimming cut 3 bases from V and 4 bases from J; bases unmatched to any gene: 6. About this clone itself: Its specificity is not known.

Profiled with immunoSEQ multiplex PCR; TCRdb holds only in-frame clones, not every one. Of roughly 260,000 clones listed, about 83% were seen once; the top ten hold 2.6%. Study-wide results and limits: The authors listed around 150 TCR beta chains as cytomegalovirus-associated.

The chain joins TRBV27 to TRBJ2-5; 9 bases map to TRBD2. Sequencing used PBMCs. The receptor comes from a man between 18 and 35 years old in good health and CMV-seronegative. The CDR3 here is CASSLGLAGIETQYF. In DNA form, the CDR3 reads TGTGCCAGCAGTTTGGGGCTAGCGGGGATAGAGACCCAGTACTTC.